Given below is one T cell receptor beta chain in context. These data originate in a study of OX40 agonist ivuxolimab in advanced cancers. The wider study: Patients in dose escalation had liver, melanoma, kidney or head and neck cancers. Past anti-PD-1, anti-PD-L1 or anti-CTLA-4 therapy was accepted, and roughly 38% had received some.

Prior autoimmune disease or systemic immunosuppression barred patients. Peripheral blood came from all dose cohorts at three timepoints. Clones were read by immunoSEQ multiplex PCR, and TCRdb kept only the in-frame ones, dropping some. The sample consists of around 43,000 clones, 80% to 90% of them appearing once. The receptor's source is an adult with an advanced solid tumor such as melanoma, head and neck, liver or kidney cancer. The specimen was CD4+ or CD8+ T cells sorted from blood, collected in a trial of the OX40 agonist ivuxolimab.

CDR3 region: CASRGTSGGADEQFF. The CDR3 DNA sequence: TGTGCCAGCAGGGGGACTAGCGGGGGAGCCGATGAGCAGTTCTTC. V usage is TRBV2 and J usage is TRBJ2-1; 14 bases align to TRBD2. CDR3 length: 15 residues. Per germline, CDR1 SNHLY and CDR2 FYNNEI. Trimming cost V 6 bases and J 8 bases; bases outside gene matches: 6.